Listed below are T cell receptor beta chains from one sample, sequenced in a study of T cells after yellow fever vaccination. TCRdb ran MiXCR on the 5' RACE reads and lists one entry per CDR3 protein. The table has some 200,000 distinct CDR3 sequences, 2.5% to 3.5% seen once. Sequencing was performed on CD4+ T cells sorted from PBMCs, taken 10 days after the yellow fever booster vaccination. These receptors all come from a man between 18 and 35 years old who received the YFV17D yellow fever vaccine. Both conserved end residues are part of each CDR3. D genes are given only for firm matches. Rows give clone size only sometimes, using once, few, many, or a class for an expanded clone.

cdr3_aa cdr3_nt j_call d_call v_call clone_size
CASSLGGPPEEQYF TGCGCCAGCAGCTTAGGGGGGCCCCCAGAGGAGCAGTACTTC TRBJ2-7 - TRBV5-1 -
CASSLEGEGQPQHF TGCGCCAGCAGCTTGGAAGGGGAAGGTCAGCCCCAGCATTTT TRBJ1-5 - TRBV5-1 few
CASSFGGANIQYF TGTGCCAGCAGCTTTGGCGGGGCAAACATTCAGTACTTC TRBJ2-4 - TRBV5-4 many
CASSPARTRGQETQYF TGCGCCAGCAGCCCAGCTAGGACCAGGGGGCAAGAGACCCAGTACTTC TRBJ2-5 TRBD1 TRBV4-3 many
CASSGDRNTEAFF TGTGCCAGCAGCGGGGACAGGAACACTGAAGCTTTCTTT TRBJ1-1 TRBD1 TRBV7-2 -
CASSLWMGTDTQYF TGTGCCAGCAGTTTATGGATGGGCACAGATACGCAGTATTTT TRBJ2-3 - TRBV12-3/TRBV12-4 -
CASSLALRGRRNTEAFF TGTGCCAGCAGCTTAGCGCTACGGGGGCGTAGAAACACTGAAGCTTTCTTT TRBJ1-1 - TRBV7-2 many
CASSYISTNEKLFF TGTGCCAGCAGCTACATCTCAACTAATGAAAAACTGTTTTTT TRBJ1-4 - TRBV6-5 many
CAWTKNSYNEQFF TGTGCCTGGACAAAAAACTCCTACAATGAGCAGTTCTTC TRBJ2-1 - TRBV30 many
CASRERAAQETQYF TGCGCCAGCAGAGAGAGGGCAGCCCAAGAGACCCAGTACTTC TRBJ2-5 - TRBV5-1 few
CAWDVNGIRRTEITEAFF TGTGCCTGGGATGTAAATGGTATCCGGAGAACCGAGATCACTGAAGCTTTCTTT TRBJ1-1 - TRBV30 few
CASSFQGSTGELFF TGCGCCAGCAGCTTTCAGGGGAGCACCGGGGAGCTGTTTTTT TRBJ2-2 - TRBV5-1 many
CASSLDEGAGELFF TGCGCCAGCAGCTTGGATGAGGGGGCCGGGGAGCTGTTTTTT TRBJ2-2 - TRBV5-1 many
CASSQEWNTGELFF TGTGCCAGCAGCCAAGAATGGAACACCGGGGAGCTGTTTTTT TRBJ2-2 - TRBV14 many
CASSRDRVARGGSGELFF TGTGCCAGCAGCCGGGACAGGGTTGCGCGGGGGGGCTCCGGGGAGCTGTTTTTT TRBJ2-2 - TRBV6-2/TRBV6-3 few
CSVGRDYGYTF TGCAGCGTTGGCAGGGACTATGGCTACACCTTC TRBJ1-2 - TRBV29-1 -
CASSSPSAGNTIYF TGTGCCAGCAGTTCCCCCTCGGCGGGGAACACCATATATTTT TRBJ1-3 - TRBV28 many
CASRALTRSGFLNYGYTF TGTGCCAGCAGGGCCCTAACCCGATCAGGGTTCCTTAACTATGGCTACACCTTC TRBJ1-2 - TRBV6-1 many
CASSLLGREQFF TGTGCCAGCAGCTTACTGGGTAGAGAGCAGTTCTTC TRBJ2-1 - TRBV11-1 -
CASSFQLATDTQYF TGCGCCAGCAGCTTCCAACTAGCCACAGATACGCAGTATTTT TRBJ2-3 - TRBV5-1 many
CASSQEDPAGSQETQYF TGCGCCAGCAGCCAAGAGGATCCCGCGGGGTCCCAAGAGACCCAGTACTTC TRBJ2-5 - TRBV4-3 many
CATSDLRGHEQFF TGTGCCACCAGTGATTTGCGGGGACATGAGCAGTTCTTC TRBJ2-1 - TRBV24-1 -
CASTVPDSNQPQHF TGTGCCAGCACGGTGCCCGATAGCAATCAGCCCCAGCATTTT TRBJ1-5 - TRBV6-2/TRBV6-3 many
CASSQDRSYGYTF TGTGCCAGCAGCCAAGATCGGTCCTATGGCTACACCTTC TRBJ1-2 - TRBV14 many
CASSLWTGDNEQFF TGTGCCAGCAGCCTCTGGACAGGGGACAATGAGCAGTTCTTC TRBJ2-1 TRBD1 TRBV5-5 -
CASSLRGLAGPNSAKNIQYF TGTGCCAGCAGCTTAAGGGGACTAGCGGGGCCGAATTCAGCCAAAAACATTCAGTACTTC TRBJ2-4 TRBD2 TRBV7-2 -
CASSLFTGGASPNEQFF TGTGCCAGCAGTTTATTTACCGGGGGGGCCTCCCCCAATGAGCAGTTCTTC TRBJ2-1 TRBD2 TRBV12-3/TRBV12-4 many
CASSVSRSVKRGEDREQFF TGTGCCAGCAGCGTAAGCCGTTCCGTAAAGCGGGGGGAAGATCGTGAGCAGTTCTTC TRBJ2-1 TRBD2 TRBV7-9 few
CASSQDMIQPQHF TGTGCCAGCAGCCAAGACATGATCCAGCCCCAGCATTTT TRBJ1-5 - TRBV3-1 many
CASSDGQGTDTQYF TGCGCCAGCAGCGATGGACAGGGAACAGATACGCAGTATTTT TRBJ2-3 TRBD1 TRBV10-1 many
CASSFGQTGRNTEAFF TGCGCCAGCAGCTTTGGACAAACCGGGCGGAACACTGAAGCTTTCTTT TRBJ1-1 - TRBV5-1 few
CASSSTWGWSTDTQYF TGTGCCAGCAGCTCCACTTGGGGGTGGAGCACAGATACGCAGTATTTT TRBJ2-3 - TRBV7-2 many
CASSQDYSIATNIQYF TGCGCCAGCAGCCAAGACTACAGTATCGCAACGAACATTCAGTACTTC TRBJ2-4 - TRBV4-3 many
CSAVPPEGAGGPDTQYF TGCAGTGCCGTCCCCCCGGAGGGGGCGGGGGGTCCAGATACGCAGTATTTT TRBJ2-3 - TRBV20-1 many
CASSSSNYEQYF TGTGCCAGCAGCTCATCTAATTACGAGCAGTACTTC TRBJ2-7 - TRBV7-2 -
CSVRGRGTDTQYF TGCAGTGTGAGAGGACGGGGTACAGATACGCAGTATTTT TRBJ2-3 - TRBV20-1 -
CATSDPGTAPTDTQYF TGTGCCACCAGTGATCCGGGGACAGCCCCCACAGATACGCAGTATTTT TRBJ2-3 TRBD1 TRBV24-1 many
CASSFVRGATDTQYF TGCGCCAGCAGCTTCGTCAGGGGGGCGACAGATACGCAGTATTTT TRBJ2-3 - TRBV5-1 many
CAISDGGQGQETQYF TGTGCCATCAGTGATGGGGGACAGGGGCAAGAGACCCAGTACTTC TRBJ2-5 TRBD1 TRBV10-3 few
CASSDGYYEQYF TGTGCCAGCAGCGATGGTTACTACGAGCAGTACTTC TRBJ2-7 - TRBV7-2 many